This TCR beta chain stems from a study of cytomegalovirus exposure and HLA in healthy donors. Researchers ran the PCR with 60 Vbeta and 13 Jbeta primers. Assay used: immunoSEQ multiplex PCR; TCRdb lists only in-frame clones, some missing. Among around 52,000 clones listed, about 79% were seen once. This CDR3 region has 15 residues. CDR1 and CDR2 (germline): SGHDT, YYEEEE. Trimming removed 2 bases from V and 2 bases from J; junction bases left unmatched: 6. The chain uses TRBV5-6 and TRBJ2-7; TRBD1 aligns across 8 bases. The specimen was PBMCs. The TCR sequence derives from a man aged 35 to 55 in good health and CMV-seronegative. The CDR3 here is CASSFRTGWTYEQYF. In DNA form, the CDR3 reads TGTGCCAGCAGCTTTAGGACAGGGTGGACCTACGAGCAGTACTTC.